These 18 T cell receptor beta chains share one sample of origin, sequenced in a study of OX40 agonist ivuxolimab in advanced cancers. Sequencing used immunoSEQ multiplex PCR; TCRdb keeps in-frame clones, though not all of them. The data show around 71,000 clones, with 70% to 90% seen just once and 1.1% held by the top ten. The specimen was CD4+ or CD8+ T cells sorted from blood, collected in a trial of the OX40 agonist ivuxolimab. The receptors stem from an adult with an advanced solid tumor such as melanoma, head and neck, liver or kidney cancer.

V and J are TRBV6-6 and TRBJ1-1; possible D gene TRBD1, 5 bases. CDR3 length equals 13 residues. The germline V gene encodes CDR1 MNHNY and CDR2 SVGAGI (reference sequence). With 5 bases removed from V and 1 base from J, the gap between germline ends came to 8 bases. The CDR3 coding sequence is TGTGCCAGCAGTCGAGGACAGAACACTGAAGCTTTCTTT. Protein: CASSRGQNTEAFF.

This clone was counted a few times. This rearrangement joins TRBV11-1 to TRBJ2-1, with TRBD2 as a possible D gene (5 bases). The CDR3 consists of 14 residues. Trimming shortened V by 5 bases and J by 7 bases, and 15 bases separated the two germline ends. Germline CDR1 reads SGHAT; CDR2 reads FQDESV (reference sequence). For the CDR3, the DNA is TGTGCCAGCAGCCGCCGGATAGCGAGGAATGAGCAGTTCTTC. This translates into CASSRRIARNEQFF.

Details on this clone: Its ends do not fully match the called genes, so a read error is possible. The chain employs TRBV6-1 and TRBJ2-7; D ambiguous. Germline CDR1 reads MNHNS; CDR2 reads SASEGT. This CDR3 has 12 residues. The CDR3 DNA reads as TGTGCCAGTGATGGGGATACCTACAAGCAGTACTTC. It encodes CASDGDTYKQYF.

The V call is TRBV28, the J call TRBJ2-1; no firm D call. CDR3 length: 13 amino acids. Germline CDR1 and CDR2: MDHEN and SYDVKM. V lost 3 bases, J lost 3 bases, and 6 bases lay in between. As DNA, the CDR3 is TGTGCCAGCAGTTTTAATAACTACAATGAGCAGTTCTTC. Its protein is CASSFNNYNEQFF. The entire variable domain, with the rest obtained from reference TRBV28 and TRBJ2-1, is as follows: DVKVTQSSRYLVKRTGEKVFLECVQDMDHENMFWYRQDPGLGLRLIYFSYDVKMKEKGDIPEGYSVSREKKERFSLILESASTNQTSMYLCASSFNNYNEQFFGPGTRLTVL.

The gene calls are TRBV18 and TRBJ1-4, with D maybe TRBD1 (6 bases). The germline V gene has CDR1 KGHSH and CDR2 LQKENI. The germline V and J ends were trimmed by 4 bases and 5 bases, with 14 bases remaining between them. The length of the CDR3 is 15 residues. CDR3 DNA: TGTGCCAGCTCACGGAACAGGGAGGAGAATGAAAAACTGTTTTTT. Translated: CASSRNREENEKLFF.

The rearrangement uses TRBV29-1 and TRBJ1-6; TRBD1 might be the D (5 bases). Germline CDR1 reads SQVTM; CDR2 reads ANQGSEA. The CDR3 is made up of 16 amino acids. V lost 4 bases and J lost 6, with 19 bases in between. CDR3 residues: CSVVGHPTSGNSPLHF. The CDR3 DNA reads as TGCAGCGTTGTCGGACACCCGACCAGTGGTAATTCACCCCTCCACTTT.

The V call is TRBV30, the J call TRBJ2-7, with no clear D. Trimming stripped 0 bases from V and 6 bases from J, with 9 bases between. The CDR3 is 12 residues long. Germline CDR1 is GTSNPN and CDR2 is SVGIG (reference sequence). The CDR3 reads CAWSVLSVEQYF. Here the CDR3 DNA reads TGTGCCTGGAGTGTACTAAGTGTCGAGCAGTACTTC.

Points on this clone: An end of the junction differs from the germline gene, which may be a read error. The rearrangement links TRBV7-7 to TRBJ2-5; D assignment may be TRBD1 or TRBD2 (5 bases each). This CDR3 region has 15 residues. The germline gives CDR1 SSHAT, CDR2 FNYEAQ (reference sequence). CDR3 in DNA: TGTGCTAGCAGCTTACTAGGGGCCACAGAAGAGACCCAGTACTTC. It translates to CASSLLGATEETQYF.

This chain joins TRBV2 and TRBJ2-7; the match to TRBD2 covers 7 bases. The CDR3 spans 15 residues. V dropped 6 bases and J dropped 5; count of bases not matched to a gene: 13. Germline loops: CDR1 SNHLY, CDR2 FYNNEI. The CDR3 DNA sequence: TGTGCCAGCAGCGACTTGGCGGGAGTGTACCACGAGCAGTACTTC. It codes for CASSDLAGVYHEQYF.

The chain employs TRBV4-3 and TRBJ2-1; TRBD2 matches at 10 bases. The germline CDR1 and CDR2 sequences are LGHNA and YSLEER. The J segment lost 10 bases and the V segment lost 0 bases, leaving 9 bases of the junction unmatched. The CDR3 is made up of 16 amino acids. Written as DNA, the CDR3 is TGCGCCAGCAGCCAAGAAGTACGGGGACTAGCGACCGAGCAGTTCTTC. Translation gives CASSQEVRGLATEQFF.

The rearrangement links TRBV7-2 to TRBJ2-3; D is undetermined. The CDR3 spans 13 residues. Germline V gene sequence: CDR1 SGHTA, CDR2 FQGNSA. Between the trimmed V and J ends, which lost 1 base and 5 bases, there was a span of 7 bases. The CDR3 loop reads CASSLDRIDTQYF. CDR3 coding DNA: TGTGCCAGCAGCTTAGATAGGATAGATACGCAGTATTTT.

The CDR3 nucleotides are TGTGCCAGCAGCTTAGTCACAGATACGCAGTATTTT. It specifies CASSLVTDTQYF. V usage is TRBV11-2 and J usage is TRBJ2-3; D gene unclear. The CDR3 consists of 12 residues. V lost 1 base and J 2 bases, leaving 1 base between the germline ends. Germline-derived CDR1 and CDR2 are SGHAT and FQNNGV. The full variable domain, in which reference TRBV11-2 and TRBJ2-3 provide the parts outside the CDR3, is EAGVAQSPRYKIIEKRQSVAFWCNPISGHATLYWYQQILGQGPKLLIQFQNNGVVDDSQLPKDRFSAERLKGVDSTLKIQPAKLEDSAVYLCASSLVTDTQYFGPGTRLTVL.

J is TRBJ1-3 and V is TRBV5-6; a possible D gene is TRBD1 (5 bases). The germline V and J ends were trimmed by 3 bases and 4 bases, with 17 bases remaining between them. Per germline, CDR1 SGHDT and CDR2 YYEEEE. This CDR3 spans 16 amino acids. The CDR3 sequence is CASSSRDHGGGNTIYF. The CDR3 DNA reads TGTGCCAGCAGCTCAAGGGATCACGGGGGAGGAAACACCATATATTTT.

The rearrangement joins TRBV30 to TRBJ2-3; tentatively, D is TRBD1 (5 bases). Looked up from germline, CDR1 is GTSNPN and CDR2 is SVGIG (reference sequence). V was pared by 2 bases and J by 3 bases, with 9 bases between. There are 13 residues in the CDR3. The CDR3 is CAWSPSGTDTQYF. CDR3 in DNA: TGTGCCTGGAGTCCATCAGGGACAGATACGCAGTATTTT.

The chain combines TRBV14 with TRBJ2-3; the D is unclear. The CDR3 runs 14 residues. V was clipped by 2 bases and J by 8 bases, with 14 bases between them. CDR1 and CDR2 (germline): SGHDN, FVKESK. CDR3 nucleotides: TGTGCCAGCAGCCAATTGTGGGCCGTAGGTACGCAGTATTTT. This translates into CASSQLWAVGTQYF.

V is TRBV25-1 and J is TRBJ2-3; 8 bases fit TRBD2. Looked up from germline, CDR1 is MGHDK and CDR2 is SYGVNS. V dropped 6 bases and J dropped 0; count of bases not matched to a gene: 5. The CDR3 has 15 residues. The CDR3 here is CASRLTSASTDTQYF. CDR3 sequence (DNA): TGTGCCAGCAGATTGACTAGCGCGAGCACAGATACGCAGTATTTT.

The genes are TRBV6-6 and TRBJ2-5; 7 nucleotides agree with TRBD2. The CDR3 has 14 residues. The germline gives CDR1 MNHNY, CDR2 SVGAGI (reference sequence). With 7 bases clipped from V and 0 bases from J, the junction kept 5 bases outside the gene matches. The CDR3 nucleotides read TGTGCCAGCAAGCCACTAGCGAACCAAGAGACCCAGTACTTC. Translated, it gives CASKPLANQETQYF.

This clone was seen only a few times. The same CDR3 is also encoded by other DNA sequences in this sample. The chain joins TRBV4-1 to TRBJ1-2; TRBD1 aligns across 10 bases. CDR1 is MGHRA and CDR2 is YSYEKL in the germline V gene. Trimming took 4 bases from V and 4 from J; bases not matched to a gene: 6. CDR3 size: 15 residues. As DNA, the CDR3 is TGCGCCAGCAGCCCCCGACAGGGGGCCAGCTATGGCTACACCTTC. This gives the protein CASSPRQGASYGYTF.